The clone carrying this T cell receptor beta chain was seen many times. CDR1 and CDR2 (germline): LNHNV, YYDKDF (reference sequence). The CDR3 contains 15 residues. V lost 3 bases to trimming and J lost 0 bases, with 9 bases between them. This entry is derived from a study of CD8 T cells in ankylosing spondylitis. TCRdb re-derived calls from the 5' RACE reads in MiXCR, one entry per CDR3 protein. The table records 220,000 or so distinct CDR3 sequences, roughly a tenth of them present only once. The chain uses TRBV15 and TRBJ2-4; D call uncertain. The sample was blood, either unsorted or a sorted T cell fraction (not recorded which). The receptor comes from a male donor with ankylosing spondylitis or in good health (not recorded which). CDR3 region: CATSRVQLAKNIQYF. Here the CDR3 DNA reads TGTGCCACCAGCAGGGTCCAGTTAGCCAAAAACATTCAGTACTTC.